The 22 T cell receptor beta chains listed next were all sequenced from one sample in a study of identical twins. TCRdb recomputed calls from the 5' RACE reads with MiXCR, one row per CDR3 protein. The sample shows 550,000 to 700,000 distinct CDR3 sequences, nearly 10% of them seen only once. The sample was also reused in another study, on yellow fever vaccine responses in identical twins.

The sequencing sample was made of PBMCs. Receptor source: a woman between 18 and 30 years old in good health.

This clonotype was seen ten or more times. The rearrangement joins TRBV20-1 to TRBJ2-7; D call uncertain. The CDR3 spans 13 residues. V shed 4 bases and J shed 1 base, with 11 bases lying between them. In germline, CDR1 is DFQATT, CDR2 SNEGSKA (reference sequence). CDR3 bases: TGCAGTGCTATACCGTTCGAATCCTACGAGCAGTACTTC. Translated, it gives CSAIPFESYEQYF.

This clonotype has just a few counts. The J gene is TRBJ2-4, the V gene TRBV19; D may be TRBD1 (5 bases). The germline V and J ends were trimmed by 7 bases and 1 base, with 23 bases remaining between them. CDR1 and CDR2 (germline): LNHDA, SQIVND (reference sequence). The length of the CDR3 is 18 residues. This CDR3 reads CASTPEARTLLAKNIQYF. CDR3 DNA sequence: TGTGCCAGTACCCCAGAAGCACGGACATTATTGGCCAAAAACATTCAGTACTTC.

The rearrangement links TRBV18 to TRBJ2-1; D ambiguous. Trimming removed 6 bases from V and 10 bases from J, with 13 bases in between. This CDR3 has 12 residues. Germline loops: CDR1 KGHSH, CDR2 LQKENI. CDR3 DNA: TGTGCCAGCTCTAAGACCGACTCGGAGCAGTTCTTC. Translated: CASSKTDSEQFF.

In this sample, this clonotype turned up a few times. The gene calls are TRBV4-1 and TRBJ2-5, with 10 bases aligning to TRBD1. Germline trimming cut 0 bases from V and 5 bases from J; bases unmatched to any gene: 6. The germline gives CDR1 MGHRA, CDR2 YSYEKL. The CDR3 runs 16 residues. The CDR3 region is CASSQEDRGYLETQYF. As DNA, the CDR3 is TGCGCCAGCAGCCAAGAGGACAGGGGGTATTTGGAGACCCAGTACTTC.

The chain uses TRBV25-1 and TRBJ2-1; D remains unclear. Germline CDR1 reads MGHDK; CDR2 reads SYGVNS. Between the trimmed V and J ends, which lost 3 bases and 10 bases, there was a span of 13 bases. The CDR3 runs 13 residues. CDR3 protein: CASSDPPSWEQFF. The CDR3 DNA follows: TGTGCCAGCAGTGATCCCCCGAGCTGGGAGCAGTTCTTC.

In its sample, this clonotype was seen many times. The V gene is TRBV11-2, the J gene TRBJ1-2; D may be TRBD1 (6 bases). Germline V gene data show CDR1 as SGHAT and CDR2 as FQNNGV. With 0 bases removed from V and 0 bases from J, the gap between germline ends came to 17 bases. The CDR3 is 18 amino acids. CDR3 region: CASSLEAGAVRANYGYTF. DNA of the CDR3: TGTGCCAGCAGCTTAGAGGCGGGGGCAGTGAGAGCTAACTATGGCTACACCTTC.

This clonotype was counted many times. The chain joins TRBV7-2 to TRBJ1-6; 8 positions match TRBD1. From germline, CDR1 is SGHTA and CDR2 FQGNSA. This CDR3 is 15 amino acids long. J was trimmed by 7 bases and V by 8 bases; bases with no gene match: 10. CDR3 amino acids: CASRKTGAGNSPLHF. The CDR3 DNA reads TGTGCCAGCCGGAAGACAGGGGCTGGGAATTCACCCCTCCACTTT.

The chain combines TRBV6-2 or TRBV6-3 with TRBJ2-1; 10 bases align to TRBD2. The germline V gene encodes CDR1 MNHEY and CDR2 SVGEGT. There are 20 residues in the CDR3. Trimming took 5 bases from V and 8 from J; bases not matched to a gene: 24. The CDR3 loop is CASSPRPGQSSSGRGHEQFF. CDR3 DNA sequence: TGTGCCAGCAGTCCCCGACCTGGACAGTCCTCTAGCGGGAGAGGGCATGAGCAGTTCTTC.

This clonotype appeared many times. V is TRBV12-3 or TRBV12-4 and J is TRBJ2-7; 14 bases align to TRBD2. CDR3 length: 17 residues. J gave up 0 bases and V 5 bases, and 6 bases lay outside the gene matches. The CDR3 DNA reads as TGTGCCAGCAGTCTAGGACTAGCGGGGGGAAGCTCCTACGAGCAGTACTTC. Protein product: CASSLGLAGGSSYEQYF.

CDR3 sequence reads: CASSQVYGEGEQFF. CDR3 coding DNA: TGTGCCAGCAGCCAAGTTTACGGGGAGGGTGAGCAGTTCTTC. The chain is built from TRBV4-2 and TRBJ2-1; 7 bases fit TRBD2. This CDR3 contains 14 residues. J lost 9 bases, V lost 1 base, and 6 bases had no gene match. Germline CDR1 LGHNA, CDR2 YNFKEQ.

The V gene is TRBV10-2, the J gene TRBJ2-7; 8 bases are shared with TRBD1. V was clipped by 3 bases and J by 5 bases; unmatched bases: 6. The CDR3 has 14 residues. In germline, CDR1 is WSHSY, CDR2 SAAADI. As DNA, the CDR3 is TGCGCCAGCAGTGACCCTCCGGACAGGGACGAGCAGTACTTC. Protein sequence: CASSDPPDRDEQYF.

The V gene is TRBV5-1, the J gene TRBJ2-5, with D possibly being TRBD2 (5 bases). The CDR3 runs to 15 residues. The V gene lost 0 bases and the J gene lost 1 base, with 10 bases spanning the gap. The germline V gene has CDR1 SGHRS and CDR2 YFSETQ. CDR3 amino acids: CASSLAAGPQETQYF. CDR3 nucleotides: TGCGCCAGCAGCTTGGCCGCGGGTCCCCAAGAGACCCAGTACTTC.

The table lists this clonotype with a few counts. The chain has TRBV29-1 and TRBJ2-3; tentatively, D is TRBD2 (5 bases). The CDR3 is 11 amino acids. CDR1 and CDR2 (germline): SQVTM, ANQGSEA. V was shortened by 6 bases and J by 6 bases, with 10 bases between the two germline ends. CDR3 amino acids: CSVFGVDTQYF. The CDR3 nucleotides are TGCAGCGTCTTCGGGGTGGATACGCAGTATTTT.

This clonotype was counted many times. The chain links TRBV12-3 or TRBV12-4 to TRBJ2-1, with D unresolved. The CDR3 spans 14 residues. Trimming took 2 bases from V and 3 from J, leaving 8 bases between them. CDR3 amino acids: CASSLQPIYNEQFF. The CDR3 DNA is TGTGCCAGCAGTTTACAACCGATCTACAATGAGCAGTTCTTC.

This clonotype was observed a few times. The rearrangement uses TRBV14 and TRBJ2-3, with TRBD1 as a possible D gene (6 bases). Trimming stripped 0 bases from V and 2 bases from J, with 15 bases between. This CDR3 is 17 amino acids long. CDR1 is SGHDN and CDR2 is FVKESK in the germline V gene. The CDR3 loop reads CASSQDPSQGLTDTQYF. The CDR3 coding sequence is TGTGCCAGCAGCCAAGATCCGTCACAGGGCCTCACAGATACGCAGTATTTT.

This clonotype came up a few times. This chain joins TRBV24-1 and TRBJ1-1, with unresolved D. Trimming took 4 bases from V and 7 from J, leaving 9 bases between them. In germline, CDR1 is KGHDR, CDR2 SFDVKD. The CDR3 contains 12 residues. CDR3 nucleotide sequence: TGTGCCACCAGTGACCCCTACAGTGAAGCTTTCTTT. Encoded protein: CATSDPYSEAFF.

This chain joins TRBV29-1 and TRBJ1-1; perhaps TRBD1 as D (6 bases). The CDR3 extends over 12 amino acids. V lost 7 bases and J lost 4, with 13 bases in between. Germline CDR1 reads SQVTM; CDR2 reads ANQGSEA. The CDR3 spells CSAGDMGTEAFF. As DNA, the CDR3 is TGCAGCGCTGGGGACATGGGCACTGAAGCTTTCTTT.

This clonotype came up many times. This chain connects TRBV12-3 or TRBV12-4 to TRBJ2-7; D is possibly TRBD1 (5 bases). The CDR3 spans 14 residues. The V and J ends lost 2 bases and 3 bases respectively, with 11 bases between them. Written as DNA, the CDR3 is TGTGCCAGCAGTTTATTGGGTAGGGGCTACGAGCAGTACTTC. Translating it yields CASSLLGRGYEQYF.

In this sample, this clonotype turned up many times. CDR3 bases: TGTGCCAGCAGCCCCGAGCAGAATGAGCAGTTCTTC. Translation: CASSPEQNEQFF. The chain carries TRBV7-9 and TRBJ2-1; unclear D gene. The CDR3 loop spans 12 amino acids. CDR1 is SEHNR and CDR2 is FQNEAQ in the germline V gene (reference sequence). Trimming took 5 bases from V and 7 from J, leaving 9 bases between them.

This rearrangement joins TRBV7-9 to TRBJ1-5; D might be TRBD1 (6 bases). CDR3 length: 15 residues. From germline, CDR1 is SEHNR and CDR2 FQNEAQ (reference sequence). V lost 1 base, J lost 8 bases, and 15 bases lay in between. CDR3 sequence (DNA): TGTGCCAGCAGCTTAGGCCAGGGGTCTCGGGAGCCCCAGCATTTT. It specifies CASSLGQGSREPQHF. Supplemented by reference TRBV7-9 and TRBJ1-5, the full variable domain reads DTGVSQNPRHKITKRGQNVTFRCDPISEHNRLYWYRQTLGQGPEFLTYFQNEAQLEKSRLLSDRFSAERPKGSFSTLEIQRTEQGDSAMYLCASSLGQGSREPQHFGDGTRLSIL.

The rearrangement links TRBV18 to TRBJ2-3; either TRBD1 or TRBD2 may fit D (6 bases each). CDR1 is KGHSH and CDR2 is LQKENI in the germline V gene. There are 15 residues in the CDR3. V was cut by 3 bases and J by 2 bases, with 12 bases left in between. Written as DNA, the CDR3 is TGTGCCAGCTCACCGGCGGGGACAATCACAGATACGCAGTATTTT. Residues: CASSPAGTITDTQYF.

This clonotype was counted many times. J is TRBJ1-1 and V is TRBV6-1, with D maybe TRBD1 (6 bases). Germline V CDR1 and CDR2: MNHNS, SASEGT. The germline V and J ends were trimmed by 6 bases and 5 bases, with 16 bases remaining between them. This CDR3 is 14 amino acids long. CDR3 protein: CASSLSTGLTEAFF. In DNA form, the CDR3 reads TGTGCCAGCAGCCTCTCTACAGGGTTAACTGAAGCTTTCTTT.